A single sample gave rise to the 30 T cell receptor beta chains below, sequenced in a study of cytomegalovirus exposure and HLA in healthy donors. The PCR employed 60 Vbeta primers together with 13 Jbeta primers. Some clones are missing from TCRdb's copy, which holds only in-frame ones; the method was immunoSEQ multiplex PCR. Among about 88,000 clones listed, just under 90% were seen once. The specimen was PBMCs. The receptor set was obtained from a man younger than 35 in good health and CMV-seronegative.

The rearrangement joins TRBV18 to TRBJ1-3; D possibly corresponds to TRBD1 (5 bases). Trimming took off 6 bases at V and 3 bases at J, with 27 bases between the two ends. The CDR3 totals 19 residues. Looked up from germline, CDR1 is KGHSH and CDR2 is LQKENI. CDR3: CASSPKPELRVGGGNTIYF. In DNA form, the CDR3 reads TGTGCCAGCTCGCCAAAACCTGAGCTCAGGGTGGGGGGTGGAAACACCATATATTTT.

This clone was found once. DNA of the CDR3: TGTGCCAGCTCACCACGAGGGACAGGGGGCTCCTACGAGCAGTACTTC. Protein: CASSPRGTGGSYEQYF. The chain uses TRBV18 and TRBJ2-7; 11 bases line up with TRBD1. Germline assignment: CDR1 KGHSH and CDR2 LQKENI. This CDR3 has 16 amino acids. V was clipped by 1 base and J by 0 bases; unmatched bases: 2.

The chain employs TRBV7-8 and TRBJ2-2; tentative D call: TRBD1 (5 bases). The germline CDR1 and CDR2 sequences are SGHVS and FQNEAQ. The CDR3 sequence is 16 residues long. V lost 2 bases and J lost 5, with 15 bases in between. The CDR3 nucleotides read TGTGCCAGCAGCTTACGCGGACACCGAAGTACCGGGGAGCTGTTTTTT. As protein: CASSLRGHRSTGELFF.

The chain uses TRBV18 and TRBJ1-5, with D possibly being TRBD1 (6 bases). The CDR3 is 15 residues long. Trimming shortened V by 3 bases and J by 9 bases, and 18 bases separated the two germline ends. In germline, CDR1 is KGHSH, CDR2 LQKENI. As DNA, the CDR3 is TGTGCCAGCTCACCGTTGGGGGCTTCAGGGGCGCCCCAGCATTTT. It codes for CASSPLGASGAPQHF.

This chain uses TRBV5-1 with TRBJ1-4; D unclear. V was trimmed by 0 bases and J by 0 bases, leaving 6 bases between them. Per germline, CDR1 SGHRS and CDR2 YFSETQ. The CDR3 sequence is 15 residues long. The CDR3 DNA is TGCGCCAGCAGCTTGGATCTTGCAACTAATGAAAAACTGTTTTTT. Its translation is CASSLDLATNEKLFF.

On this clone itself: This likely comes from a read error, as the CDR3 has no conserved phenylalanine or tryptophan at its end. The chain employs TRBV27 and TRBJ1-2; TRBD1 might be the D (6 bases). This CDR3 spans 14 amino acids. Germline V CDR1 and CDR2: MNHEY, SMNVEV (reference sequence). Trimming left V 3 bases short and J 3 bases short, with 11 bases between. CDR3 region: CASSFGGRDYGYTL. CDR3 nucleotides: TGTGCCAGCAGTTTCGGGGGGCGGGACTATGGCTACACCCTC.

The V call is TRBV28, the J call TRBJ2-7; the match to TRBD2 covers 9 bases. The CDR3 runs 15 residues. CDR1 and CDR2 (germline): MDHEN, SYDVKM. V shed 3 bases, J shed 3 bases, and the junction held 6 bases outside the gene matches. CDR3 protein: CASSLSAGGYYEQYF. CDR3 nucleotides: TGTGCCAGCAGTTTGTCCGCGGGAGGGTACTACGAGCAGTACTTC.

The chain recombines TRBV18 with TRBJ2-2; 10 bases match TRBD1. After removal of 0 bases from V and 5 bases from J, the junction contained 3 bases not matched to a gene. Per the germline V gene, CDR1 is KGHSH and CDR2 is LQKENI. The CDR3 covers 16 residues. CDR3 in amino acids: CASSPPLGQGTGELFF. As DNA, the CDR3 is TGTGCCAGCTCACCACCGTTGGGACAGGGGACCGGGGAGCTGTTTTTT.

This sequence joins TRBV11-2 and TRBJ2-1; 10 bases are shared with TRBD2. This CDR3 is built from 16 residues. J lost 8 bases, V lost 3 bases, and 10 bases had no gene match. Germline V CDR1 and CDR2: SGHAT, FQNNGV. DNA of the CDR3: TGTGCCAGCAGCTTCAGAAGCGGGAGGGCCTTTGATGAGCAGTTCTTC. Its protein is CASSFRSGRAFDEQFF.

This chain links TRBV9 with TRBJ2-7, with D hard to call. Trimming took off 0 bases at V and 1 base at J, with 8 bases between the two ends. Germline CDR1 and CDR2: SGDLS and YYNGEE. The CDR3 covers 14 residues. The CDR3 coding sequence is TGTGCCAGCAGCGTAGGCCCGGGTTCCTACGAGCAGTACTTC. Protein: CASSVGPGSYEQYF.

There are a few counts of this clone. The chain recombines TRBV7-6 with TRBJ1-1; D not resolved. Trimming pared 5 bases from V and 4 bases from J, leaving 11 bases between. Germline V gene data show CDR1 as SGHVS and CDR2 as FNYEAQ. This CDR3 comprises 13 residues. CDR3: CASSLPGGTEAFF. The CDR3 region has the DNA TGTGCCAGCAGCCTGCCAGGAGGCACTGAAGCTTTCTTT.

The chain carries TRBV30 and TRBJ2-2; 12 bases line up with TRBD1. Germline V CDR1 and CDR2: GTSNPN, SVGIG (reference sequence). The ends lost 2 bases at V and 5 bases at J; junction bases unmatched: 9. CDR3 length: 17 residues. Written as DNA, the CDR3 is TGTGCCTGGAGTCCCCGGGACAGGGGGCCGGGGACCGGGGAGCTGTTTTTT. This codes for CAWSPRDRGPGTGELFF.

V usage is TRBV28 and J usage is TRBJ1-1; D not resolved. This CDR3 has 12 amino acids. Between the trimmed V and J ends, which lost 4 bases and 5 bases, there was a span of 8 bases. The germline gives CDR1 MDHEN, CDR2 SYDVKM. The CDR3, as DNA: TGTGCCAGCAGTTCGGGGTGGACTGAAGCTTTCTTT. Translating gives CASSSGWTEAFF.

The rearrangement links TRBV10-3 to TRBJ2-3; perhaps TRBD2 as D (6 bases). Germline CDR1 reads ENHRY; CDR2 reads SYGVKD. Trimming removed 4 bases at V and 0 bases at J, with 11 bases between. The CDR3 is 15 amino acids. The CDR3 loop reads CAISGASASTDTQYF. The CDR3 coding sequence is TGTGCCATCAGTGGGGCTAGCGCCAGCACAGATACGCAGTATTTT.

The CDR3 bases are TGTGCCAGCAGTGCGCTAGCGAATGGGGATACGCAGTATTTT. As protein: CASSALANGDTQYF. The V and J genes are TRBV27 and TRBJ2-3; D may be TRBD2 (6 bases). The CDR3 sequence is 14 residues long. With 5 bases removed from V and 6 bases from J, the gap between germline ends came to 15 bases. Germline CDR1 MNHEY, CDR2 SMNVEV (reference sequence).

The genes are TRBV9 and TRBJ1-1; maybe TRBD1 (5 bases). Germline V gene sequence: CDR1 SGDLS, CDR2 YYNGEE. The V end lost 0 bases, the J end lost 1 base, and 7 bases lay between the germline ends. This CDR3 is 14 amino acids long. CDR3 nucleotide sequence: TGTGCCAGCAGCGTAGAGGGGCAGAACACTGAAGCTTTCTTT. Translating gives CASSVEGQNTEAFF. The complete variable domain, with remaining parts taken from reference TRBV9 and TRBJ1-1, reads DSGVTQTPKHLITATGQRVTLRCSPRSGDLSVYWYQQSLDQGLQFLIQYYNGEERAKGNILERFSAQQFPDLHSELNLSSLELGDSALYFCASSVEGQNTEAFFGQGTRLTVV.

The sample holds a few counts of this clone. The chain has TRBV18 and TRBJ2-1, with 9 bases aligning to TRBD2. Germline trimming cut 6 bases from V and 9 bases from J; bases unmatched to any gene: 9. The CDR3 spans 14 residues. Germline CDR1 and CDR2: KGHSH and LQKENI. CDR3 bases: TGTGCCAGCTCGCCGCCTAGCGGGAAGGGTGAGCAGTTCTTC. Its protein is CASSPPSGKGEQFF.

This chain uses TRBV14 with TRBJ2-7, with D tentatively TRBD2 (6 bases). CDR3 length: 13 residues. Trimming removed 0 bases from V and 6 bases from J, with 9 bases in between. The V gene's germline CDR1 is SGHDN and CDR2 FVKESK. The CDR3 region is CASSQDLGGEQYF. The CDR3 nucleotides read TGTGCCAGCAGCCAAGATTTGGGAGGCGAGCAGTACTTC.

The rearrangement links TRBV23-1 to TRBJ2-1; 10 nucleotides align to TRBD2. TRBV23-1 carries the ORF label, with uncertain function. The V and J ends lost 4 bases and 7 bases, in that order; junction bases with no gene match: 16. The CDR3 is 18 amino acids. The CDR3 bases are TGCGCCAGCAGTCCCCGTTCCCAGCGGGAGGGCCAGTTTAATGAGCAGTTCTTC. This sequence encodes CASSPRSQREGQFNEQFF.

The genes are TRBV7-9 and TRBJ2-7; 13 nucleotides match TRBD2. Germline trimming cut 5 bases from V and 2 bases from J; bases unmatched to any gene: 3. The CDR3 loop spans 15 amino acids. Per the germline V gene, CDR1 is SEHNR and CDR2 is FQNEAQ (reference sequence). CDR3 sequence (DNA): TGTGCCAGCAGCCCGGGACTAGCGGGACCCTACGAGCAGTACTTC. Translated, it gives CASSPGLAGPYEQYF.

The J gene is TRBJ2-7, the V gene TRBV7-9; TRBD1 matches at 10 bases. Germline V gene lookup returns CDR1 SEHNR and CDR2 FQNEAQ (reference sequence). The junction had 8 bases not matched to a gene; V was cut back by 4 bases and J by 5 bases. The CDR3 sequence is 15 residues long. The CDR3 spells CASSSFRDRGHEQYF. The CDR3 coding sequence is TGTGCCAGCAGCTCATTCCGGGACAGGGGTCACGAGCAGTACTTC.

The chain is built from TRBV27 and TRBJ1-5; 7 bases match TRBD1. The CDR3 has 17 residues. V shed 6 bases and J 3 bases; nucleotides not matched to a gene: 14. CDR1 is MNHEY and CDR2 is SMNVEV in the germline V gene (reference sequence). The CDR3 DNA sequence: TGTGCCAGCAGCCAATCGGGACAGCCTTCTTTCAATCAGCCCCAGCATTTT. This encodes CASSQSGQPSFNQPQHF.

This clone was detected a few times. The V call is TRBV5-1, the J call TRBJ2-3; D is possibly TRBD2 (5 bases). Germline V gene sequence: CDR1 SGHRS, CDR2 YFSETQ. The CDR3 has 15 residues. Trimming stripped 4 bases from V and 1 base from J, with 13 bases between. CDR3 DNA sequence: TGCGCCAGCAGCCAAATAGCGATCCGCACAGATACGCAGTATTTT. This codes for CASSQIAIRTDTQYF.

V and J are TRBV18 and TRBJ1-5, with 8 positions matching TRBD1. CDR1 KGHSH and CDR2 LQKENI come from the germline V gene. The CDR3 totals 16 residues. The V segment lost 3 bases and the J segment 2 bases; nucleotides outside the gene matches: 6. This chain's CDR3 is CASSPIPGGGNQPQHF. Here the CDR3 DNA reads TGTGCCAGCTCACCCATCCCAGGGGGCGGCAATCAGCCCCAGCATTTT.

The chain has TRBV6-4 and TRBJ2-2, with D maybe TRBD1 (6 bases). V lost 6 bases and J 0 bases, leaving 11 bases between the germline ends. This CDR3 region has 15 residues. Germline loops: CDR1 MRHNA, CDR2 SNTAGT. The CDR3 region has the DNA TGTGCCAGCAGCTCCGAGGGGGCGAACACCGGGGAGCTGTTTTTT. It codes for CASSSEGANTGELFF.

The chain uses TRBV6-1 and TRBJ2-3; 7 bases agree with TRBD1. Germline CDR1 is MNHNS and CDR2 is SASEGT. Trimming took 6 bases from V and 0 from J; bases not matched to a gene: 3. The length of the CDR3 is 14 residues. CDR3 nucleotide sequence: TGTGCCAGCAGGGGACAGATTAGCACAGATACGCAGTATTTT. This translates into CASRGQISTDTQYF.

V gene TRBV11-1 combines with J gene TRBJ2-1; D perhaps matches TRBD2 (5 bases). Between the trimmed V and J ends, which lost 4 bases and 0 bases, there was a span of 16 bases. The CDR3 consists of 17 residues. CDR1 and CDR2 from the germline V gene are SGHAT and FQDESV (reference sequence). The CDR3 is CASSSSPTGSSYNEQFF. CDR3 nucleotide sequence: TGTGCCAGCAGCTCCTCCCCGACGGGAAGCTCCTACAATGAGCAGTTCTTC.

The CDR3 DNA reads as TGCGCCAGCAGCAGTAAGGGACTAGCGGACTCCTACAATGAGCAGTTCTTC. Protein sequence: CASSSKGLADSYNEQFF. V gene TRBV5-1 combines with J gene TRBJ2-1, with 11 positions matching TRBD2. The germline V gene has CDR1 SGHRS and CDR2 YFSETQ. Trimming removed 4 bases from V and 0 bases from J; junction bases left unmatched: 6. The CDR3 is 17 amino acids.

CDR3: CASSSPGLAGSWYEQYF. For the CDR3, the DNA is TGTGCCAGCAGTTCTCCGGGACTAGCGGGATCCTGGTACGAGCAGTACTTC. The J gene is TRBJ2-7, the V gene TRBV28; TRBD2 aligns across 13 bases. V was pared by 4 bases and J by 4 bases, with 10 bases of the junction left unmatched. CDR1 is MDHEN and CDR2 is SYDVKM in the germline V gene. There are 17 residues in the CDR3.

This sequence joins TRBV9 and TRBJ2-3, with no clear D. This CDR3 is 13 amino acids long. Germline V lookup: CDR1 SGDLS, CDR2 YYNGEE. The germline V and J ends were trimmed by 0 bases and 6 bases, with 8 bases remaining between them. The CDR3 sequence is CASSVGVFDTQYF. CDR3 nucleotide sequence: TGTGCCAGCAGCGTAGGAGTCTTTGATACGCAGTATTTT.